This T cell receptor (beta chain) is from a study of cytomegalovirus exposure and HLA in healthy donors (dated by TCRdb to between 2016 and 2019). General notes on the study: An earlier analysis of several hundred of the donors reported approximately 260 Gb of sequence data and approximately 120 million unique TCR beta sequences obtained from 150 million to 200 million T cells. Using immunosequencing, the study profiled T cell repertoires from some 670 subjects and related those repertoires to cytomegalovirus serostatus. Besides the first cohort of 666 subjects, a separate validation cohort made up of about 120 different subjects was used. Among 350 to 400 genotyped donors of the cohort, an average of roughly 240,000 unique TCR beta nucleotide sequences were sequenced per donor, approximately 20% of them non-productive. The study was designed to test whether signatures of past pathogen exposure could be identified by cataloging public T cell receptors. Of the roughly 400 genotyped donors, more than 75% were placed in the genetic ancestry cluster associated with self-reported Caucasian donors. Class I and class II HLA loci were covered by the typing at four-digit resolution. To decide whether each TCR beta V gene segment behaved as functional or pseudogenic, an earlier analysis of fewer than 750 of the donors relied on high-throughput TCR beta sequencing. Every discovery cohort repertoire had been produced on one sequencing platform. An early release covering roughly 600 HLA-typed donors comprised 300 to 350 gigabases of sequencing data and about 90 million unique TCR sequences. Five DR-DQ haplotypes were treated as single units for association and clustering because of strong linkage in the cohort. Rather than drawing on any new phenotypic data, the later analysis identified candidate immune exposures from TCR beta sequences and the way those sequences occurred across donors. To predict cytomegalovirus infection status, the study combined high-throughput TCR immunosequencing, statistical association of individual TCRs with disease status, and machine learning. The number of typed donors differed by locus: about 620-630 for A, B, C, DRB1 and DQB1; approximately 520 for DQA1; 606 for DPA1; and 400 to 480 for DPB1. In a later analysis, previously published TCR beta repertoires from several hundred donors were re-analyzed and high-resolution HLA genotyping was added so that TCR occurrence patterns could be studied. A later genetic analysis used genome-wide SNP genotypes for about 65% of the roughly 670 donors, treating that subset as a discovery cohort. Alongside the repertoire data, information on donor age, sex, ethnicity and CMV serostatus was compiled. Points the paper makes about the study in general: Linkage disequilibrium might explain the correlated functional status among segregating V segments, but an unknown experimental factor could not be ruled out. The study gave a list of 150 to 200 TCR beta chains associated with cytomegalovirus. In both the original and validation cohorts, the classifier was reported to diagnose cytomegalovirus status with high specificity and sensitivity. Because the 87-base-pair reads could not distinguish some IMGT-functional V segments, including TRBV6-2 and TRBV6-3, those segments were excluded. A cluster of highly shared sequence variants was judged likely to be a technical artifact of the sequencing pipeline. A further reported finding was that TCR beta sequences accurately predicted the HLA-A and HLA-B alleles for most subjects in the first cohort. In an earlier analysis of roughly 560 of the donors, most TCR beta V segments were observed in productive rearrangements about 87% or about 30% of the time, broadly matching IMGT annotations. According to a later genetic analysis, donors in an Asian-associated ancestry cluster had fewer N-insertions in productive TCRs than the approximately 650-donor mean. In a later analysis, TCR association rates were found to vary across HLA loci, with the most associated TCRs seen for DRB1 alleles and the fewest for HLA-C alleles. Because HLA typing was missing for some donors at each locus, association tests included only the typed subset. The authors suggested that the approach could potentially be extended to other disease states and immunological phenotypes. Because counts were too low, seventeen rarely observed V segments, including chromosome 9 orphons, were excluded from the earlier analysis of around 590 of the donors. Several of the top co-occurrence clusters appeared to be linked to parvovirus B19, influenza, CMV and Epstein-Barr virus, according to a later analysis. In a later analysis, 16,951 TCR beta sequences were associated with specific HLA alleles at a false discovery rate of 0.05. Sequencing depth was assumed to be roughly uniform across donors in the presence/absence analyses, though that assumption may not hold. While some public TCRs were present in many individuals, most TCR sequences turned up only very rarely across donors. In vitro tests confirmed that a few of the cytomegalovirus-associated TCR beta chains recognize cytomegalovirus antigens. In this cohort, only TCR beta chains were sequenced, and detectable features were limited by the absence of alpha or paired-chain data. Compared with equally common non-associated chains, HLA-associated TCR beta chains in a later analysis were more clonally expanded and had lower generation probabilities. According to a later analysis, most CMV-associated TCR beta chains appeared to be HLA-restricted, and the HLA associations seemed to be driven largely by CMV exposure. In a later genetic analysis, a missense DCLRE1C variant was associated with V-gene and J-gene trimming of TCR beta chains, and the association was replicated in an independent cohort. For the cohort, immune exposure information was limited to CMV serostatus. When HLA alleles, especially DR and DQ, strongly co-occurred, TCR associations were difficult to assign to individual alleles.

Library preparation employed the immunoSEQ multiplex PCR assay. The multiplex PCR relied on a mix of 60 forward primers for TCR Vbeta segments and 13 reverse primers for TCR Jbeta segments. A multiplex PCR assay on genomic DNA amplified the CDR3 region of rearranged TCR beta genes. On the Illumina HiSeq System, the amplified TCR beta libraries were sequenced as 87-base-pair reads. Per the original workflow: A later analysis tallied around 82 million unique TCR beta chains across the 666 repertoires, and about 10 million of those chains were shared by two or more donors. A nearest-neighbor algorithm error-corrected the raw reads and collapsed the reads into unique sequences, merging closely related sequences to remove PCR and sequencing errors. CDR3 sequences were aligned to IMGT reference sequences to assign V, D and J gene segments. For a sequence to be retained, a match of at least six nucleotides was required to both a V gene segment and a J gene segment. A rearrangement was called productive if the CDR3 had no stop codons and remained in frame with V and J, and every other rearrangement was called non-productive. CDR3 was defined by IMGT convention, running from the second conserved V-encoded cysteine to the conserved J-encoded phenylalanine. Sequences without an unambiguous match to a single V gene segment were excluded from the earlier analysis of a few hundred of the donors. An earlier analysis of fewer than 750 of the donors called V segments functional above 56.7% productive rearrangements and segregating when the between-donor standard deviation exceeded 5%. A statistical classification framework was developed to diagnose cytomegalovirus status using the catalog of TCR beta chain sequences. A later analysis assigned V and J genes by comparing TCR nucleotide sequences with IMGT/GENE-DB human TR gene sequences. In a later analysis, CDR3 sequences and most-parsimonious VDJ recombination scenarios were assigned using the TCRdist pipeline. In a later analysis, each TCR beta chain was defined by its CDR3 amino acid sequence together with its V-gene family, and reads without a unique V-gene family were excluded. To address suspected cross-contamination and a sequencing artifact, a later analysis removed under 600 highly shared, low-generation-probability nucleotide sequences. For each public chain, a later analysis derived a clonal expansion index from normalized ranks of inferred template counts within each repertoire. In a later analysis, generation probabilities were computed with a VDJ recombination model fitted to out-of-frame rearrangements, and the resulting probabilities were checked against IGoR. In a later analysis, hypergeometric tests were used to score TCR-TCR, TCR-HLA and TCR-CMV co-occurrence, with a repertoire-size bias correction applied to TCR pairs. A later analysis estimated false discovery rates by permuting HLA or CMV assignments 20 times. In a later analysis, co-occurring TCRs were grouped using DBSCAN, and TCRdist sequence similarity was added for clustering within HLA-allele-positive subsets. For co-occurrence clustering, repertoires with fewer than 30,000 or more than 120,000 public chains were excluded, along with five or six repertoires with anomalous nucleotide sharing. TCRdb took this table from immuneACCESS and kept in-frame rearrangements with V and J called. Such tables lack part of the clones; where checked against another copy, unresolved V genes explain under half of the gap, and the rest is unexplained. The D gene and trimming were derived from the DNA, and the V and J assignments and clone size from that table. The sample table holds about 38,000 clones. The biggest ten clones account for 8.9% of the sample.

The cohort consisted of approximately 670 healthy bone marrow donors. All cohort members were sampled while nominally healthy, although unrecorded immune exposures were likely present. The donor tested CMV seropositive, placing the donor among the 250 to 350 seropositive members of the cohort. Each donor provided a peripheral blood sample, and peripheral blood mononuclear cells were used for TCR beta sequencing. Genomic DNA extraction from the blood cell samples was performed with the Qiagen DNeasy Blood Extraction Kit. On this clone: The target of this receptor is not known.

From the germline V gene (reference sequence), CDR1 is SGHKS and CDR2 is YYEKEE. The CDR3 runs 15 residues from the cysteine to the phenylalanine. Here the CDR3 DNA is all that survives: 45 bases in frame from base 1. For this chain, trimming is 2 bases at the V end and 1 base at the J end, and the number of junction bases without a gene match is 4. The sequenced material came from PBMCs. The source of this sequence is a man aged 35-49 years in good health and CMV-seropositive. The rearrangement joined TRBV5-5 to TRBJ2-7; TRBD2 lines up with 9 middle nucleotides. The CDR3 sequence is CASSFLAGSSYEQYF. The DNA sequence reads TGTGCCAGCAGCTTTCTAGCGGGGAGTTCCTACGAGCAGTACTTC. With the rest looked up from the reference TRBV5-5 and TRBJ2-7 genes rather than sequenced, the full variable domain is DAGVTQSPTHLIKTRGQQVTLRCSPISGHKSVSWYQQVLGQGPQFIFQYYEKEERGRGNFPDRFSARQFPNYSSELNVNALLLGDSALYLCASSFLAGSSYEQYFGPGTRLTVT.